This record concerns one T cell receptor beta chain sequence. The PCR ran on 60 Vbeta and 13 Jbeta primers. Measured with immunoSEQ multiplex PCR; TCRdb has only the in-frame clones, and not every one. The data contain 120,000 to 150,000 clones, roughly 80% of them singletons. V lost 0 bases and J lost 14; bases outside the gene matches: 6. The CDR3 extends over 13 amino acids. Germline values: CDR1 GTSNPN, CDR2 SVGIG (reference sequence). The sample comes from a study of cytomegalovirus exposure and HLA in healthy donors. In the study overall: Most donors, just over 80% of a few hundred genotyped, fell in the Caucasian-associated ancestry cluster.

The sequence was collected from a woman aged 30 to 39 in good health and CMV-seronegative. The chain carries TRBV30 and TRBJ1-6; TRBD1 matches 8 bases. The sample consisted of PBMCs. DNA of the CDR3: TGTGCCTGGAGTGTACAGGGGGGCAGGGCCCTCCACTTT. This translates into CAWSVQGGRALHF. The entire variable domain, with the rest obtained from reference TRBV30 and TRBJ1-6, is as follows: SQTIHQWPATLVQPVGSPLSLECTVEGTSNPNLYWYRQAAGRGLQLLFYSVGIGQISSEVPQNLSASRPQDRQFILSSKKLLLSDSGFYLCAWSVQGGRALHFGNGTRLTVT.